This T cell receptor (beta chain) derives from a study of neurological immune-mediated disorders. Documented time point: longitudinal time-point 3. V gave up 5 bases and J gave up 3 bases; unmatched junction bases: 11. The CDR3 extends over 17 amino acids. Germline CDR1 reads SEHNR; CDR2 reads FQNEAQ (reference sequence). This clonotype was counted at least ten times. The making of cDNA relied on 5'RACE with 10-nucleotide random UMIs. TCRdb reprocessed the 5' RACE reads with MiXCR, giving one entry per CDR3 protein. The profile shows roughly 45,000 distinct CDR3 sequences, approximately 12% of them singletons.

This sequence joins TRBV7-9 and TRBJ2-3; 10 bases are shared with TRBD2. This clonotype was sampled from a man aged 25-40 years in good health. Sequenced input: PBMCs. The CDR3 DNA follows: TGTGCCAGCAGCACAAGTTACAGCGGGAGGGCTACAGATACGCAGTATTTT. Protein sequence: CASSTSYSGRATDTQYF.